This TCR beta chain was captured by sequencing in a study of early T cells in non-severe SARS-CoV-2 infection. Study at large: Sequencing used unsorted whole-blood bulk RNA, so chains lack pairing.

V was pared by 4 bases and J by 0 bases, with 6 bases between. CDR1 is KGHSH and CDR2 is LQKENI in the germline V gene. There are 13 residues in the CDR3. Study outcomes and limitations: The study's VDJdb matching favored anti-spike CD8 responses and missed private and CD4 specificities.

This clonotype has ten or more counts. Its target is unknown. In the library, individual cDNA molecules carried attached unique molecular identifiers. MiXCR was run by TCRdb on the 5' RACE reads, yielding one entry per CDR3 protein. The data show 50,000 or so distinct CDR3 sequences, 5.6% seen once. The chain couples TRBV18 to TRBJ2-5; D unresolved. This TCR came from an adult who was a healthcare worker with PCR-confirmed SARS-CoV-2 infection or an uninfected control (not recorded which). Sequencing was carried out using whole blood. CDR3 sequence (DNA): TGTGCCAGCTCACTCTTGTACCAAGAGACCCAGTACTTC. Protein sequence: CASSLLYQETQYF.